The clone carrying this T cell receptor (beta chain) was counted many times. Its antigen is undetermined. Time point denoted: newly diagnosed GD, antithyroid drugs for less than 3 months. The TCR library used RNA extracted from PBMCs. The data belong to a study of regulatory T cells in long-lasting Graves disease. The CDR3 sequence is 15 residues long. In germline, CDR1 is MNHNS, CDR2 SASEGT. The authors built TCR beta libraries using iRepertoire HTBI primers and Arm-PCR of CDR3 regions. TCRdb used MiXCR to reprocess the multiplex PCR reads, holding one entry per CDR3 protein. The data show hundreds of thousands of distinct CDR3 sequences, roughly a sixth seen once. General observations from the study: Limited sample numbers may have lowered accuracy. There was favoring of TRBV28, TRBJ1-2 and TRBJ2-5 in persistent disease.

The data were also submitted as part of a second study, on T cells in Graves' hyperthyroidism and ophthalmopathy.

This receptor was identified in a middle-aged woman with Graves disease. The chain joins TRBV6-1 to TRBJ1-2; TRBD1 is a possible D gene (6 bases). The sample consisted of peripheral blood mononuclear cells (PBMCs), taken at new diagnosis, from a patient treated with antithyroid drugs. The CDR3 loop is CGSEPQDRPNYGYTF. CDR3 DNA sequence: TGTGGGAGCGAACCTCAAGACAGGCCTAACTATGGCTACACCTTC.